The rows below give T cell receptor beta chains drawn from one sample of a study of CD8 T cells in Susac syndrome. TCRdb independently ran MiXCR on the immunoSEQ multiplex PCR reads; one entry per CDR3 protein. The sample contains about 430,000 distinct CDR3 sequences, more than 80% of which appear only once. Sequencing used CD8+ T cells from PBMCs. Source of these receptors: a human donor with multiple sclerosis. The CDR3 runs from the conserved cysteine through the conserved F or W. A D gene is named only where the DNA matches it firmly. Size is omitted from some rows. Given values are once, few, many or a class for expanded clones.

CASSQEGGINGQPQHF | TGCGCCAGCAGCCAAGAAGGAGGGATTAATGGGCAGCCCCAGCATTTT | - | TRBV4-1 | - | TRBJ1-5
CASSDELTSTDTQYF | TGTGCCAGCAGTGACGAGCTAACTAGCACAGATACGCAGTATTTT | - | TRBV2 | - | TRBJ2-3
CASLGLEVNRANYGYTF | TGTGCCAGTCTGGGCTTAGAGGTTAATCGGGCCAACTATGGCTACACCTTC | - | TRBV12-3/TRBV12-4 | - | TRBJ1-2
CASSKGNTDTQYF | TGTGCCAGCAGCAAGGGAAACACAGATACGCAGTATTTT | - | TRBV7-9 | - | TRBJ2-3
CASSLWGEETQYF | TGTGCCAGCAGTTTATGGGGGGAAGAGACCCAGTACTTC | - | TRBV27 | few | TRBJ2-5
CSAGGGGDSTYEQYF | TGCAGTGCTGGAGGAGGAGGAGACAGCACCTACGAGCAGTACTTC | - | TRBV20-1 | - | TRBJ2-7
CASRPGQGWVTDTRYF | TGTGCCAGCAGACCCGGACAGGGTTGGGTCACAGATACGCGGTATTTT | TRBD1 | TRBV7-9 | - | TRBJ2-3
CASSMLAGGGYNEQFF | TGTGCCAGCAGTATGTTAGCGGGAGGGGGTTACAATGAGCAGTTCTTC | TRBD2 | TRBV27 | - | TRBJ2-1
CASSFSREQPQETQYF | TGTGCCAGCAGTTTTTCAAGGGAACAGCCCCAAGAGACCCAGTACTTC | - | TRBV28 | - | TRBJ2-5
CASSIETEDMNTEAFF | TGTGCCAGTAGTATAGAAACAGAAGACATGAACACTGAAGCTTTCTTT | - | TRBV19 | - | TRBJ1-1
CAWSPRTGRRNEQFF | TGTGCCTGGAGTCCCAGGACAGGTAGGCGGAATGAGCAGTTCTTC | TRBD1 | TRBV30 | - | TRBJ2-1
CASSRGDYLEETQYF | TGTGCCAGCAGCAGGGGGGACTATCTCGAAGAGACCCAGTACTTC | - | TRBV3-1 | - | TRBJ2-5
CASHHEGGHNEQFF | TGTGCCAGCCATCATGAGGGGGGACACAATGAGCAGTTCTTC | - | TRBV12-3/TRBV12-4 | - | TRBJ2-1
CASSYSLGQGYYEQYF | TGTGCCAGCAGTTACTCTTTGGGACAGGGATACTACGAGCAGTACTTC | TRBD1 | TRBV6-5 | few | TRBJ2-7
CASTPFSRADTQYF | TGTGCCAGCACTCCATTCAGCAGGGCAGATACGCAGTATTTT | - | TRBV12-3/TRBV12-4 | - | TRBJ2-3
CAWNPGNTEAFF | TGTGCCTGGAATCCCGGGAACACTGAAGCTTTCTTT | - | TRBV30 | - | TRBJ1-1
CASSQGLAATYEQYF | TGTGCCAGCAGTCAGGGACTAGCGGCAACCTACGAGCAGTACTTC | TRBD2 | TRBV27 | once | TRBJ2-7
CASSGPEVAYGYTF | TGTGCCAGTAGTGGCCCTGAGGTGGCCTATGGCTACACCTTC | - | TRBV19 | - | TRBJ1-2
CASQRWGAMHNEQFF | TGTGCCAGTCAGCGGTGGGGGGCGATGCACAATGAGCAGTTCTTC | - | TRBV28 | - | TRBJ2-1
CAWTTPTRPYEQYF | TGTGCCTGGACAACTCCGACGCGGCCCTACGAGCAGTACTTC | - | TRBV30 | - | TRBJ2-7
CASSRLAGGNEQFF | TGTGCCAGCAGTAGACTAGCGGGGGGCAATGAGCAGTTCTTC | TRBD2 | TRBV2 | - | TRBJ2-1
CASSGTGQGNEQYF | TGCGCCAGTAGCGGTACGGGACAGGGCAACGAGCAGTACTTC | TRBD1 | TRBV5-1 | - | TRBJ2-7
CASSLGGARVEAFF | TGTGCCAGCAGCTTAGGCGGGGCCAGGGTAGAAGCTTTCTTT | - | TRBV7-9 | once | TRBJ1-1
CASSRGSPTSGYNEQFF | TGTGCCAGCTCACGTGGGTCTCCGACTAGCGGTTACAATGAGCAGTTCTTC | TRBD2 | TRBV18 | - | TRBJ2-1
CASSQEALAEGPLGDEQFF | TGTGCCAGCAGCCAAGAGGCTCTAGCGGAAGGGCCACTTGGGGATGAGCAGTTCTTC | TRBD2 | TRBV3-1 | - | TRBJ2-1
CASSHPKAGGRLSYNEQFF | TGCGCCAGCAGCCACCCAAAGGCGGGAGGGCGATTGAGCTACAATGAGCAGTTCTTC | TRBD2 | TRBV4-1 | - | TRBJ2-1
CATRLAGGLYNEQFF | TGTGCCACCCGACTAGCGGGAGGCCTCTACAATGAGCAGTTCTTC | TRBD2 | TRBV15 | - | TRBJ2-1
CASSFGGSLYEQYF | TGTGCCAGCAGTTTTGGCGGGAGTCTTTACGAGCAGTACTTC | TRBD2 | TRBV27 | - | TRBJ2-7
CASSYRVVHYNSPLHF | TGTGCCAGCAGTTACCGGGTCGTTCACTATAATTCACCCCTCCACTTT | - | TRBV6-5 | - | TRBJ1-6
CASSPYGGNTEAFF | TGTGCCAGCTCACCATACGGGGGGAACACTGAAGCTTTCTTT | - | TRBV18 | - | TRBJ1-1
CSVNRGPTEAFF | TGCAGCGTTAACAGGGGACCCACTGAAGCTTTCTTT | TRBD1 | TRBV29-1 | - | TRBJ1-1
CASSPGAGAGTDTQYF | TGTGCCAGTAGTCCTGGAGCGGGAGCCGGCACAGATACGCAGTATTTT | TRBD2 | TRBV19 | - | TRBJ2-3
CASSYSAAGVATQYF | TGTGCCAGCAGTTACTCTGCAGCGGGTGTGGCTACGCAGTATTTT | - | TRBV6-2/TRBV6-3 | - | TRBJ2-3
CASSQEPAGTITDTQYF | TGTGCCAGCAGCCAAGAACCCGCAGGGACCATCACAGATACGCAGTATTTT | - | TRBV4-2 | - | TRBJ2-3
CASSYMGEQFF | TGTGCCAGCAGTTACATGGGGGAGCAGTTCTTC | - | TRBV6-2/TRBV6-3 | - | TRBJ2-1
CASSPGTAEPIF | TGTGCCAGCAGTCCCGGGACAGCCGAGCCCATTTTT | TRBD1 | TRBV3-1 | - | TRBJ1-4
CASGQKSSGNTIYF | TGCGCCAGCGGACAGAAAAGCTCTGGAAACACCATATATTTT | - | TRBV4-1 | - | TRBJ1-3
CASSVDGGGGYTF | TGTGCCAGCAGCGTAGACGGGGGCGGAGGCTACACCTTC | - | TRBV9 | once | TRBJ1-2
CASSLTGTASYEQYF | TGTGCCAGCAGCTTGACCGGGACAGCCTCCTACGAGCAGTACTTC | TRBD1 | TRBV5-4 | - | TRBJ2-7
CASSLGQGYQPQHF | TGTGCCAGCAGTTTAGGGCAGGGATACCAGCCCCAGCATTTT | - | TRBV28 | - | TRBJ1-5
CTSSLDTLYNEQFF | TGTACCAGCAGCTTAGACACCCTATACAATGAGCAGTTCTTC | - | TRBV13 | - | TRBJ2-1
CASSEGLAGQETQYF | TGTGCCAGCAGCGAAGGGTTAGCGGGACAAGAGACCCAGTACTTC | TRBD2 | TRBV9 | - | TRBJ2-5